The rows below give T cell receptor beta chains drawn from one sample of a study of CD8+CD57+ T cells in acquired aplastic anemia. TCRdb fed the reads into MiXCR, producing one record per CDR3 protein. The data contain approximately 220,000 distinct CDR3 sequences, around half of them singletons. The sequencing input was sorted CD4+, CD8+, or CD8+CD57+ T cells (not recorded which) from PBMCs. The receptors come from a human donor with aplastic anemia. CDR3s include the opening cysteine and the closing phenylalanine or tryptophan. The order of the fields is clone size, V gene, J gene, D gene, CDR3 DNA, CDR3 protein. The D gene is left open where the match is weak. Clone size appears in some rows only: once, few, many, or a class for an expanded clone.

clone size: few
V gene: TRBV24-1
J gene: TRBJ2-7
D gene: TRBD1
CDR3 DNA: TGTGCCACCAGTTTTGGACAGGGAAACTACGAGCAGTACTTC
CDR3 protein: CATSFGQGNYEQYF

clone size: NA
V gene: TRBV5-4
J gene: TRBJ1-2
D gene: NA
CDR3 DNA: TGTGCCAGCGGTCCGCCAGGACCATACTATGGCTACACCTTC
CDR3 protein: CASGPPGPYYGYTF

clone size: NA
V gene: TRBV25-1
J gene: TRBJ1-6
D gene: NA
CDR3 DNA: TGTGCCAGCAGTGAGTCCCATAACCTAAATTCACCCCTCCACTTT
CDR3 protein: CASSESHNLNSPLHF

clone size: many
V gene: TRBV5-1
J gene: TRBJ2-2
D gene: TRBD1
CDR3 DNA: TGCGCCAGCAGCTTGCGCACAGGGGTTGCCGGGGAGCTGTTTTTT
CDR3 protein: CASSLRTGVAGELFF

clone size: many
V gene: TRBV9
J gene: TRBJ1-4
D gene: NA
CDR3 DNA: TGTGCCAGCAGCGCTGGGGGGGCAGTGGATGAAAAACTGTTTTTT
CDR3 protein: CASSAGGAVDEKLFF

clone size: few
V gene: TRBV2
J gene: TRBJ2-7
D gene: TRBD2
CDR3 DNA: TGTGCCAGCAGTGGCCTAGCGGGAGACTACCCCCCGGGCGAGCAGTACTTC
CDR3 protein: CASSGLAGDYPPGEQYF

clone size: NA
V gene: TRBV5-4
J gene: TRBJ1-2
D gene: TRBD1
CDR3 DNA: TGTGCCAGCAGCTTCTTACCAACAGGGGAGATATATGGCTACACCTTC
CDR3 protein: CASSFLPTGEIYGYTF

clone size: many
V gene: TRBV27
J gene: TRBJ1-5
D gene: NA
CDR3 DNA: TGTGCCAGCAGTCCCCGGGCACCGAGCAATCAGCCCCAGCATTTT
CDR3 protein: CASSPRAPSNQPQHF

clone size: NA
V gene: TRBV7-2
J gene: TRBJ2-7
D gene: TRBD1
CDR3 DNA: TGTGCCAGCAGCTTAGTGGTAATCCCCGGGACAGGAAACTACGAGCAGTACTTC
CDR3 protein: CASSLVVIPGTGNYEQYF

clone size: NA
V gene: TRBV19
J gene: TRBJ1-4
D gene: TRBD1
CDR3 DNA: TGTGCCAGTACCTCCGGGACAGAAAATGAAAAACTGTTTTTT
CDR3 protein: CASTSGTENEKLFF

clone size: NA
V gene: TRBV2
J gene: TRBJ1-5
D gene: NA
CDR3 DNA: TGTGCCAGCAGCTTACGATCAGGGAATCAGCCCCAGCATTTT
CDR3 protein: CASSLRSGNQPQHF

clone size: once
V gene: TRBV12-3/TRBV12-4
J gene: TRBJ2-1
D gene: NA
CDR3 DNA: TGTGCCAGCAGCCCTCTAAATGAGCAGTTCTTC
CDR3 protein: CASSPLNEQFF

clone size: NA
V gene: TRBV20-1
J gene: TRBJ2-3
D gene: TRBD2
CDR3 DNA: TGCAGTGCCCAGGCCGGGCTAGCGGGAGGGCCTCTCGGGGATACGCAGTATTTT
CDR3 protein: CSAQAGLAGGPLGDTQYF

clone size: many
V gene: TRBV7-9
J gene: TRBJ1-6
D gene: NA
CDR3 DNA: TGTGCCAGCAGCACACCCCCCCTACAGGGAAGGGAGTCACCCCTCCACTTT
CDR3 protein: CASSTPPLQGRESPLHF

clone size: NA
V gene: TRBV7-9
J gene: TRBJ1-1
D gene: TRBD1
CDR3 DNA: TGTGCCAGCAGACCGGGACAGGGGGCCATTGAAGCTTTCTTT
CDR3 protein: CASRPGQGAIEAFF

clone size: NA
V gene: TRBV7-8
J gene: TRBJ1-2
D gene: TRBD1
CDR3 DNA: TGTGCCAGCAGCTTGGAGTATCGGGACAGGGGAGGTGGCTACACCTTC
CDR3 protein: CASSLEYRDRGGGYTF

clone size: many
V gene: TRBV7-9
J gene: TRBJ2-2
D gene: NA
CDR3 DNA: TGTGCCAGCAACGCACCCATACCGAACACCGGGGAGCTGTTTTTT
CDR3 protein: CASNAPIPNTGELFF

clone size: NA
V gene: TRBV7-9
J gene: TRBJ1-6
D gene: NA
CDR3 DNA: TGTGCCAGCAGTTATAGCAGAGGGGGGGGGGCCGCTTCACCCCTCCACTTT
CDR3 protein: CASSYSRGGGAASPLHF

clone size: many
V gene: TRBV9
J gene: TRBJ2-1
D gene: TRBD2
CDR3 DNA: TGTGCCAGCAGCGTCACGGGGGGCGGGAGGGCCGGGAATGAGCAGTTCTTC
CDR3 protein: CASSVTGGGRAGNEQFF

clone size: NA
V gene: TRBV20-1
J gene: TRBJ1-1
D gene: NA
CDR3 DNA: TGCAGTTTATGGGGCGGAACTGAAGCTTTCTTT
CDR3 protein: CSLWGGTEAFF

clone size: many
V gene: TRBV7-8
J gene: TRBJ2-1
D gene: NA
CDR3 DNA: TGTGCCAGCAGCTTAGCTAGCGGCATCGATGAGCAGTTCTTC
CDR3 protein: CASSLASGIDEQFF

clone size: few
V gene: TRBV27
J gene: TRBJ1-2
D gene: TRBD1
CDR3 DNA: TGTGCCAGCAGTAAGACAGGGCGCGGCTACACCTTC
CDR3 protein: CASSKTGRGYTF

clone size: NA
V gene: TRBV7-8
J gene: TRBJ2-3
D gene: NA
CDR3 DNA: TGTGCCAGCAGCCGCACGGACACTAGCACAGATACGCAGTATTTT
CDR3 protein: CASSRTDTSTDTQYF

clone size: few
V gene: TRBV19
J gene: TRBJ2-7
D gene: TRBD2
CDR3 DNA: TGTGCCAGTAGTATCGCTAGCGGGGAAACCTACGAGCAGTACTTC
CDR3 protein: CASSIASGETYEQYF

clone size: NA
V gene: TRBV11-1
J gene: TRBJ2-6
D gene: NA
CDR3 DNA: TGTGCCAGCAGCCCAAAGTGGGGGGCTGGGGCCAACGTCCTGACTTTC
CDR3 protein: CASSPKWGAGANVLTF

clone size: NA
V gene: TRBV9
J gene: TRBJ1-1
D gene: TRBD1
CDR3 DNA: TGTGCCAGCAGCGTAGTAGGGACAGGGGATATAGATGAAGCTTTCTTT
CDR3 protein: CASSVVGTGDIDEAFF

clone size: NA
V gene: TRBV14
J gene: TRBJ1-1
D gene: NA
CDR3 DNA: TGTGCCAGCAGCCACTATCGGGGGACTGAAGCTTTCTTT
CDR3 protein: CASSHYRGTEAFF

clone size: NA
V gene: TRBV2
J gene: TRBJ2-1
D gene: NA
CDR3 DNA: TGTGCCAGCACACTTATTAATGAGCAGTTCTTC
CDR3 protein: CASTLINEQFF

clone size: NA
V gene: TRBV7-3
J gene: TRBJ2-5
D gene: NA
CDR3 DNA: TGTGCCAGCAGCCCTACAGGGAGGTATGGGGAGACCCAGTACTTC
CDR3 protein: CASSPTGRYGETQYF

clone size: many
V gene: TRBV10-3
J gene: TRBJ2-5
D gene: TRBD2
CDR3 DNA: TGTGCCATCAGCCCGGGCGGGAGACAAGAGACCCAGTACTTC
CDR3 protein: CAISPGGRQETQYF

clone size: NA
V gene: TRBV4-1
J gene: TRBJ2-5
D gene: NA
CDR3 DNA: TGCGCCAGCAGCCAAGGTTCCGGCAGGGGCCTCCAAGAGACCCAGTACTTC
CDR3 protein: CASSQGSGRGLQETQYF

clone size: many
V gene: TRBV6-2/TRBV6-3
J gene: TRBJ2-6
D gene: NA
CDR3 DNA: TGTGCCAGCAGTGGACTTATCTCTGGGGCCAACGTCCTGACTTTC
CDR3 protein: CASSGLISGANVLTF

clone size: NA
V gene: TRBV12-3/TRBV12-4
J gene: TRBJ2-7
D gene: NA
CDR3 DNA: TGTGCCAGAAGTTTAGCGCTTAGCGGCGAGCAGTACTTC
CDR3 protein: CARSLALSGEQYF

clone size: NA
V gene: TRBV7-2
J gene: TRBJ1-2
D gene: NA
CDR3 DNA: TGTGCCAGCAGCTTAACCTGGCTCTATGGCTACACCTTC
CDR3 protein: CASSLTWLYGYTF

clone size: many
V gene: TRBV5-4
J gene: TRBJ2-7
D gene: NA
CDR3 DNA: TGTGCCAGCAGCTTGGTTCCAGCTGACTACGAGCAGTACTTC
CDR3 protein: CASSLVPADYEQYF

clone size: NA
V gene: TRBV4-1
J gene: TRBJ1-1
D gene: NA
CDR3 DNA: TGCGCCAGCAGCCAAGGGGCAGGTGCTGAAGCTTTCTTT
CDR3 protein: CASSQGAGAEAFF

clone size: few
V gene: TRBV11-3
J gene: TRBJ1-4
D gene: TRBD1
CDR3 DNA: TGTGCCAGCAGCCCGGGACAGTCAACTAATGAAAAACTGTTTTTT
CDR3 protein: CASSPGQSTNEKLFF

clone size: many
V gene: TRBV6-6
J gene: TRBJ2-5
D gene: NA
CDR3 DNA: TGTGCCAGCAGTCTAAATCCCTCTCTTCTGGAGACCCAGTACTTC
CDR3 protein: CASSLNPSLLETQYF

clone size: many
V gene: TRBV20-1
J gene: TRBJ2-3
D gene: TRBD1
CDR3 DNA: TGCAGTGCGCGGACAGGAATGCCAGATACGCAGTATTTT
CDR3 protein: CSARTGMPDTQYF

clone size: NA
V gene: TRBV29-1
J gene: TRBJ2-6
D gene: NA
CDR3 DNA: TGCAGCGTTGGAGTGGGGGGCTCTGGGGCCAACGTCCTGACTTTC
CDR3 protein: CSVGVGGSGANVLTF

clone size: NA
V gene: TRBV13
J gene: TRBJ2-7
D gene: NA
CDR3 DNA: TGTGCCAGCAGCCCTAAGACTGGCCACGAGCAGTACTTC
CDR3 protein: CASSPKTGHEQYF

clone size: few
V gene: TRBV7-8
J gene: TRBJ1-5
D gene: NA
CDR3 DNA: TGTGCCAGCAGCCTACAGGTTCTTCATCAGCCCCAGCATTTT
CDR3 protein: CASSLQVLHQPQHF

clone size: NA
V gene: TRBV9
J gene: TRBJ2-5
D gene: TRBD1
CDR3 DNA: TGTGCCAGCAGCGGACAGGGGCCGTGGGAGACCCAGTACTTC
CDR3 protein: CASSGQGPWETQYF